The following is a T cell receptor (beta chain) sequence with its context. Its antigen is still unknown. The PCR ran on 60 Vbeta and 13 Jbeta primers. Sequencing was performed with immunoSEQ multiplex PCR; in TCRdb, only in-frame clones are kept and a portion is missing. The sample lists fewer than 250,000 clones; 80% to 90% were seen once. Each donor was healthy, and each was a bone marrow donor. These data belong to a study of cytomegalovirus exposure and HLA in healthy donors. Overall study context: Around 76% of 300 to 450 genotyped donors fell in the Caucasian-associated ancestry cluster. The study, taken as a whole, reports: Listed as cytomegalovirus-associated were 150 or so TCR beta chains. Exclusion applied to some V segments, including TRBV6-2 and TRBV6-3, as they were indistinguishable.

The CDR3 has 11 residues. Looked up from germline, CDR1 is DFQATT and CDR2 is SNEGSKA (reference sequence). V was clipped by 6 bases and J by 6 bases, with 11 bases between them. The sequence came from a man in his thirties or forties in good health and CMV-seronegative. The sequenced material came from PBMCs. The rearrangement uses TRBV20-1 and TRBJ2-5, with D uncertain. CDR3 amino acids: CSAPKTKTQYF. CDR3 nucleotide sequence: TGCAGTGCCCCGAAAACTAAGACCCAGTACTTC.